Reported below is one TCR beta chain. Using a J-beta primer mix together with a sample-barcoded 5' primer, a second PCR was run for roughly 7 to 12 cycles. Using its own MiXCR run on the 5' RACE reads, TCRdb lists one record per CDR3 protein. The sample includes about 640,000 distinct CDR3 sequences, approximately 50% of them seen just once. The data originate from a study of blood T cells in healthy people across ages. The CDR3 contains 14 residues. The germline gives CDR1 SGHTA, CDR2 FQGNSA. Sequencing used blood. The chain carries TRBV7-2 and TRBJ2-4; a weak D match, TRBD2 (6 bases). The J call is doubtful: the DNA matches TRBJ2-7 better. The TCR originated in a man aged 55 to 70 in good health. CDR3 DNA sequence: TGTGCCAGCAGCGTTAAGGGACTCCCGAACGAGCAGTACTTC. It specifies CASSVKGLPNEQYF.